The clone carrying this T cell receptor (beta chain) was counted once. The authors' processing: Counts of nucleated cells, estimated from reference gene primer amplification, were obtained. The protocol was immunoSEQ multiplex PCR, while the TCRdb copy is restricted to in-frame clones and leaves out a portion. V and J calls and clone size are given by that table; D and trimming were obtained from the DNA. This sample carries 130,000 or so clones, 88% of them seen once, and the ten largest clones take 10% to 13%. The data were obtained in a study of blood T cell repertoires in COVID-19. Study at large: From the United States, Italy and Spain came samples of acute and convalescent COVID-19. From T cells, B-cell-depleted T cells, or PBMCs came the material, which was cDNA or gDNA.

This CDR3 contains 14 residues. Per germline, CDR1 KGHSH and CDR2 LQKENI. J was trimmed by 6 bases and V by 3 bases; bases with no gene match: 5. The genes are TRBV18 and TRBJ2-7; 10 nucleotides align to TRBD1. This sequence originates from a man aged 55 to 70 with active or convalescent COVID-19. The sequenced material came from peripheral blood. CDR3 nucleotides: TGTGCCAGCTCACCTAGGGGACAGGGGTCCGAGCAGTACTTC. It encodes CASSPRGQGSEQYF.